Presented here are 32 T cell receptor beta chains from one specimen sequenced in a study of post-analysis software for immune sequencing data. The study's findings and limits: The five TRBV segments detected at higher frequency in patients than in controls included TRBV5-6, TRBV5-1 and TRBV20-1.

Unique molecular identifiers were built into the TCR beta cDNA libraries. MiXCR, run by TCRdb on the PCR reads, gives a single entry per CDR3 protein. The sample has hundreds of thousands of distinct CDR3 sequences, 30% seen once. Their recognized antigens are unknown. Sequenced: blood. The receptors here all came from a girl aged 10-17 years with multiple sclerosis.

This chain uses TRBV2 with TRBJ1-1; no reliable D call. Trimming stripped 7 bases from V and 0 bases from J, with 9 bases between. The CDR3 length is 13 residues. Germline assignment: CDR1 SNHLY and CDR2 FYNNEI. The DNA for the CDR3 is TGTGCCAGCAAAAGAGGCCTGAACACTGAAGCTTTCTTT. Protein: CASKRGLNTEAFF.

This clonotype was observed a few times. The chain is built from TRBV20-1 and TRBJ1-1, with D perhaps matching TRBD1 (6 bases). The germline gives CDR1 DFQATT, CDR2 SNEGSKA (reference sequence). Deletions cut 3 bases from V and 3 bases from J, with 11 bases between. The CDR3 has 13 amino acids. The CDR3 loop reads CSASVAGDTEAFF. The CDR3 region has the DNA TGCAGTGCTAGTGTGGCAGGGGACACTGAAGCTTTCTTT.

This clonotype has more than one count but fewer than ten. In DNA, the CDR3 is TGTGCCAGCAGTTTATCGGTCGGGACCTCCAATTCACCCCTCCACTTT. Its translation is CASSLSVGTSNSPLHF. This chain joins TRBV28 and TRBJ1-6; D may be TRBD1 (5 bases). Germline values: CDR1 MDHEN, CDR2 SYDVKM. The CDR3 contains 16 residues. Deletions cut 1 base from V and 7 bases from J, with 14 bases between.

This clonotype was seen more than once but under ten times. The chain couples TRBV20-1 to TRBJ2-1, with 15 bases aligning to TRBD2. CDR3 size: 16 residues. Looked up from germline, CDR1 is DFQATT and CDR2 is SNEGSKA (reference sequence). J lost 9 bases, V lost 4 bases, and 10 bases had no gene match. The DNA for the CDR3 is TGCAGTGCTAAGGCCCCGGGACTAGCGGGGGGTCCTGAGCAGTTCTTC. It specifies CSAKAPGLAGGPEQFF.

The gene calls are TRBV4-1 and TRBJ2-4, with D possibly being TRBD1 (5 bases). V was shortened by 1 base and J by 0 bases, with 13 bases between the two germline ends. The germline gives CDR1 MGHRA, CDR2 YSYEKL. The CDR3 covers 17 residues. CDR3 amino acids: CASSQVWTSIAKNIQYF. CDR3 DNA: TGCGCCAGCAGCCAAGTTTGGACATCAATAGCCAAAAACATTCAGTACTTC.

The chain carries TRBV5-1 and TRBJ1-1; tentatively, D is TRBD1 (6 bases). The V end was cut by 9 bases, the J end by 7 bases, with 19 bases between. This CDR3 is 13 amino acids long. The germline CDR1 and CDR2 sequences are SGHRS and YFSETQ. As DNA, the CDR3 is TGCGCCAACAGATTCAGCCAGGGGAGTGAAGCTTTCTTT. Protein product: CANRFSQGSEAFF.

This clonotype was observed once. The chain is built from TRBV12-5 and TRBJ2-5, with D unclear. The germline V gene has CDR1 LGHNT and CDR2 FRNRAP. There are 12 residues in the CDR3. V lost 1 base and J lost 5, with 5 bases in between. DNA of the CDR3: TGTGCTAGTGGTTTGGGCCTCGAGACCCAGTACTTC. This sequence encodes CASGLGLETQYF.

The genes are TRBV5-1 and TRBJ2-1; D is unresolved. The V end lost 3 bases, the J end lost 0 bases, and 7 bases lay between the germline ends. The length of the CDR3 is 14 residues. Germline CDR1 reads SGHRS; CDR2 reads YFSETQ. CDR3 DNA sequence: TGCGCCAGCAGCTCGATCAACTCCTACAATGAGCAGTTCTTC. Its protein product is CASSSINSYNEQFF.

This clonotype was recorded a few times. This chain's CDR3 is CSARDGSAPGETQYF. The CDR3 nucleotides read TGCAGTGCTAGAGATGGGTCAGCCCCGGGGGAGACCCAGTACTTC. The chain carries TRBV20-1 and TRBJ2-7, with D tentatively TRBD2 (5 bases). The tail of the sequence fits TRBJ2-5 better, so the J call may be wrong. Germline assignment: CDR1 DFQATT and CDR2 SNEGSKA (reference sequence). This CDR3 region has 15 residues.

CDR3 sequence reads: CASSLDGTGGGGYTF. Written as DNA, the CDR3 is TGCGCCAGCAGCTTGGACGGGACAGGGGGCGGAGGCTACACCTTC. The gene calls are TRBV5-1 and TRBJ1-2; TRBD1 matches 12 bases. The germline CDR1 and CDR2 sequences are SGHRS and YFSETQ. The CDR3 is made up of 15 amino acids. The V segment lost 0 bases and the J segment 8 bases; nucleotides outside the gene matches: 5.

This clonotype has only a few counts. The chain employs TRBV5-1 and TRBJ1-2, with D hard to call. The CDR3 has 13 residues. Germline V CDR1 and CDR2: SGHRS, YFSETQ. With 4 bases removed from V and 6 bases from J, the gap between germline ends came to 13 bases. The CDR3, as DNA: TGCGCCAGCAGCACGGACGGGATTCATGGCTACACCTTC. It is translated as CASSTDGIHGYTF.

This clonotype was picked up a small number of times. The CDR3 nucleotides read TGCAGCGTTGACCCTCTACGACTTAGCGAGCAGTACTTC. Its protein is CSVDPLRLSEQYF. The rearrangement uses TRBV29-1 and TRBJ2-7; D is unclear. The CDR3 is 13 amino acids. Germline assignment: CDR1 SQVTM and CDR2 ANQGSEA. V was trimmed by 3 bases and J by 6 bases, leaving 15 bases between them.

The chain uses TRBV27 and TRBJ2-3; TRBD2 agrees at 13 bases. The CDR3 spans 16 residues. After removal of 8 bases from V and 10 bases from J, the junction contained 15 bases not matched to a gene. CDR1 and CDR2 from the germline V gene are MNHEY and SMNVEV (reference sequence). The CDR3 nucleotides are TGTGCCAGCGGATCCGGGACTAGCGGGACCAGGAGGCCGCAGTATTTT. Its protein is CASGSGTSGTRRPQYF.

The CDR3 sequence is CASSVSPLVSSYEQYF. In nucleotides, the CDR3 is TGTGCCAGCAGCGTGTCCCCCTTGGTTAGCTCCTACGAGCAGTACTTC. The J gene is TRBJ2-7, the V gene TRBV9, with D unclear. The CDR3 contains 16 residues. Germline CDR1 and CDR2: SGDLS and YYNGEE. Trimming left V 2 bases short and J 0 bases short, with 15 bases between.

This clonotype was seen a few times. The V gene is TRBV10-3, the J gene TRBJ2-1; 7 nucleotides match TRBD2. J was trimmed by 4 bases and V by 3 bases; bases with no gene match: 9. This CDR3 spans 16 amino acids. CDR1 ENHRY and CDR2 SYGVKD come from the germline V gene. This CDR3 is CAISDWVGGSYNEQFF. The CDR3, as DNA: TGTGCCATCAGTGACTGGGTCGGGGGGTCGTACAATGAGCAGTTCTTC.

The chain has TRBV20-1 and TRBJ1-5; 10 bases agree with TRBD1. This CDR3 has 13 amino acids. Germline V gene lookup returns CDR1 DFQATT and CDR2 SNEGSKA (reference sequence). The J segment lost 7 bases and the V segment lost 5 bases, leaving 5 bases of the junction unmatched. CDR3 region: CSARLGQGQPQHF. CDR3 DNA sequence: TGCAGTGCTCGTCTGGGACAGGGGCAGCCCCAGCATTTT.

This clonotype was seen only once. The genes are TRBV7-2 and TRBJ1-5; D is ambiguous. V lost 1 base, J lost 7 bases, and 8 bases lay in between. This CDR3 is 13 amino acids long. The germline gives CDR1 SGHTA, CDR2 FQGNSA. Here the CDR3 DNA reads TGTGCCAGCAGCTTAGGGGCTCAACAGCCCCAGCATTTT. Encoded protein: CASSLGAQQPQHF.

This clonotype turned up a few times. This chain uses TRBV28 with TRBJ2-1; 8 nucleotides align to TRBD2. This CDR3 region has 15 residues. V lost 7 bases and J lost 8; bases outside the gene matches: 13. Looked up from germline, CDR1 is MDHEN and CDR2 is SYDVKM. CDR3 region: CASTLRAGVTDEQFF. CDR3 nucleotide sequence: TGTGCCAGCACCCTGCGAGCGGGAGTTACGGATGAGCAGTTCTTC.

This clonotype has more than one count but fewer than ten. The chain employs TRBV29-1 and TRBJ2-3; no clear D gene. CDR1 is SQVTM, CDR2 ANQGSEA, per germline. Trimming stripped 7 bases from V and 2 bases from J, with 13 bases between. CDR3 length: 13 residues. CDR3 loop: CSGKLGITDTQYF. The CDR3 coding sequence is TGCAGCGGGAAATTAGGGATCACAGATACGCAGTATTTT.

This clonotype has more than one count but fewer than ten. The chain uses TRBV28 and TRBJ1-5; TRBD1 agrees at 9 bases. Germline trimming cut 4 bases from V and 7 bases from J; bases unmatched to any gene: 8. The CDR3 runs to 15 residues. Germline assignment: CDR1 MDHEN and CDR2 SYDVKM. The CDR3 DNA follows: TGTGCCAGCAGTTGGGGGGACAGGGCTTGGCAGCCCCAGCATTTT. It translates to CASSWGDRAWQPQHF.

The chain's CDR3 is CSALDTPGANVLTF. The CDR3 nucleotides are TGCAGTGCTCTCGACACCCCTGGGGCCAACGTCCTGACTTTC. The rearrangement joins TRBV20-1 to TRBJ2-6; no reliable D call. The germline V gene has CDR1 DFQATT and CDR2 SNEGSKA (reference sequence). Trimming stripped 5 bases from V and 2 bases from J, with 10 bases between. This CDR3 has 14 residues.

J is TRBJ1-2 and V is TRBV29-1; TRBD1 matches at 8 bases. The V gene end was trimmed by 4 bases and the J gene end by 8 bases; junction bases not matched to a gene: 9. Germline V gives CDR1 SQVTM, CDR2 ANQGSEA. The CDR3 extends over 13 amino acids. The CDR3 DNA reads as TGCAGCGTTGTGCCCGGACAGGGAGGCGGCTACACCTTC. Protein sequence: CSVVPGQGGGYTF. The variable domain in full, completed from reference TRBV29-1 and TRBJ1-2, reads SAVISQKPSRDICQRGTSLTIQCQVDSQVTMMFWYRQQPGQSLTLIATANQGSEATYESGFVIDKFPISRPNLTFSTLTVSNMSPEDSSIYLCSVVPGQGGGYTFGSGTRLTVV.

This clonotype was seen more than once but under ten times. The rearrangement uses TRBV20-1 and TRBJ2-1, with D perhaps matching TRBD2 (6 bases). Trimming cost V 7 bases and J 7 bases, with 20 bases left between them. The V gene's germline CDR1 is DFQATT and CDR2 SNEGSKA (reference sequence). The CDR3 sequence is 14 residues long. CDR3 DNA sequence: TGCAGTGTGAACATCGGGGGATTGTCGAATGAGCAGTTCTTC. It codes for CSVNIGGLSNEQFF.

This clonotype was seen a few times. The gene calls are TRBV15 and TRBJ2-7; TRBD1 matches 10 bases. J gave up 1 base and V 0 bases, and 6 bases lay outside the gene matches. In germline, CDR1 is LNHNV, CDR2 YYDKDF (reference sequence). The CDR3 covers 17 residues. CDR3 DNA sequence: TGTGCCACCAGCAGAGACGTCCCGGGACAGGGGTCCTACGAGCAGTACTTC. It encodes CATSRDVPGQGSYEQYF.

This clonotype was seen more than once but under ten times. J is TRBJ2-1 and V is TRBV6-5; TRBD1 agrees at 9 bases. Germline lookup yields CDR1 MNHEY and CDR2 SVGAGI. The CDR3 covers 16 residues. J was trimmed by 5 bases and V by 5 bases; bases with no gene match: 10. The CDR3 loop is CASSTPTGGKDNEQFF. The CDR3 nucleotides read TGTGCCAGCAGTACCCCGACAGGGGGTAAGGACAATGAGCAGTTCTTC.

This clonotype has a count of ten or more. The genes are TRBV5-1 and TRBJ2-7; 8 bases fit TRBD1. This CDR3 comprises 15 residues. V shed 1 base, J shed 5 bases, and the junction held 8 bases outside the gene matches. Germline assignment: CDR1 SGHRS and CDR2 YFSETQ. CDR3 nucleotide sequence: TGCGCCAGCAGCTTGAAAGGGACAGGTGTCCACGAGCAGTACTTC. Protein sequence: CASSLKGTGVHEQYF.

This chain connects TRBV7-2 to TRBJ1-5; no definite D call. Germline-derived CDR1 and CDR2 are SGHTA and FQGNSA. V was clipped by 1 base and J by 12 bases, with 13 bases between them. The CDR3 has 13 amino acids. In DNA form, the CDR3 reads TGTGCCAGCAGCTTAGAAATGGCGCAGAGCCAGCATTTT. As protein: CASSLEMAQSQHF.

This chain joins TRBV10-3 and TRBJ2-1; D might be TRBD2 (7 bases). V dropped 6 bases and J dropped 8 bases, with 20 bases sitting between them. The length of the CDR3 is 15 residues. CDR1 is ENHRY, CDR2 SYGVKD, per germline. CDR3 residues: CAIRQDGGQFDEQFF. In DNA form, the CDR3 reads TGTGCCATCAGGCAAGACGGGGGGCAGTTTGATGAGCAGTTCTTC.

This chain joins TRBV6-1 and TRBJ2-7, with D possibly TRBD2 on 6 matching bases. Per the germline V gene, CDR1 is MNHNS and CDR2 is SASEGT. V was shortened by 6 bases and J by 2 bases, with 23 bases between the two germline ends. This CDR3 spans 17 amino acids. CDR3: CASRPHGGPLSPYEQYF. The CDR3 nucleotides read TGTGCCAGCAGGCCACACGGAGGGCCTCTCTCTCCCTACGAGCAGTACTTC.

CDR3 region: CASSGLIQTQYF. CDR3 bases: TGTGCCAGCAGTGGGCTCATTCAGACCCAGTACTTC. The chain recombines TRBV25-1 with TRBJ2-7; no reliable D call. Near its end, the DNA agrees better with TRBJ2-5, so the J call may be wrong. This CDR3 has 12 residues. Looked up from germline, CDR1 is MGHDK and CDR2 is SYGVNS.

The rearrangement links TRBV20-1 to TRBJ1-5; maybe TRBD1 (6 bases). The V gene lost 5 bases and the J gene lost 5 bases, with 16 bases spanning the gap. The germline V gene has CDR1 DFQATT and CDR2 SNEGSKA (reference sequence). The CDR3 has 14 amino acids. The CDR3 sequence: CSALGFRGDQPQHF. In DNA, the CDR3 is TGCAGTGCTCTTGGATTCAGGGGTGATCAGCCCCAGCATTTT.

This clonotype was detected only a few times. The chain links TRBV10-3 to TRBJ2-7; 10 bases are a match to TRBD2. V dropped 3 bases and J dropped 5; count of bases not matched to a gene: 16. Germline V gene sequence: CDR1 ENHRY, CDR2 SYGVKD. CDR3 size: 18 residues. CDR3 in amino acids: CAISEGGLAGSGRDEQYF. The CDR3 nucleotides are TGTGCCATCAGTGAAGGTGGGCTAGCCGGGAGCGGGAGGGACGAGCAGTACTTC.